A single sample is the source of the 13 T cell receptor beta chains below, sequenced in a study of T cells after posttransplantation cyclophosphamide. The data were produced by immunoSEQ multiplex PCR, yet TCRdb's version contains in-frame clones alone and is incomplete. The sample shows 16,000 or so clones, none of them appearing just once. Busulfan-fludarabine conditioning, marrow transplant, and cyclophosphamide on days +3 and +4 were administered. The source was PBMCs, collected after allogeneic stem cell transplant with posttransplant cyclophosphamide. The receptors here all came from a female patient in her 30s who received an allogeneic stem cell transplant from a related donor, was CMV-positive, and had no GVHD. Some of these T cells may belong to the graft donor.

There are many counts of this clone. This chain uses TRBV5-4 with TRBJ2-3; 10 bases are a match to TRBD2. CDR1 and CDR2 from the germline V gene are SGHNT and YYREEE (reference sequence). The ends lost 4 bases at V and 4 bases at J; junction bases unmatched: 9. The length of the CDR3 is 16 residues. The CDR3 spells CASSPVLAGVPDTQYF. In DNA form, the CDR3 reads TGTGCCAGCAGCCCGGTTCTAGCGGGAGTTCCAGATACGCAGTATTTT.

The chain uses TRBV25-1 and TRBJ2-5; 8 nucleotides agree with TRBD2. V lost 4 bases, J lost 11 bases, and 9 bases stayed unmatched. From germline, CDR1 is MGHDK and CDR2 SYGVNS. The CDR3 length is 13 residues. The CDR3 region has the DNA TGTGCCAGCAGTGCCGGGACTAGTTTTGATCAGTACTTC. Translation gives CASSAGTSFDQYF.

This clone was counted many times. The V and J genes are TRBV28 and TRBJ2-5; TRBD1 matches at 7 bases. The V and J ends lost 3 bases and 4 bases, in that order; junction bases with no gene match: 5. Germline V lookup: CDR1 MDHEN, CDR2 SYDVKM. This CDR3 is built from 14 residues. CDR3 amino acids: CASSFPAGGETQYF. The CDR3 region has the DNA TGTGCCAGCAGTTTTCCGGCAGGGGGAGAGACCCAGTACTTC.

The sample holds many counts of this clone. The CDR3 is CASPDLSRGNTEAFF. The CDR3 bases are TGTGCCAGCCCTGACTTATCCCGAGGGAACACTGAAGCTTTCTTT. The J gene is TRBJ1-1, the V gene TRBV18; no reliable D call. The CDR3 has 15 residues. Trimming cost V 8 bases and J 1 base, with 17 bases left between them. Germline V gene sequence: CDR1 KGHSH, CDR2 LQKENI.

This clone has ten or more counts. The chain links TRBV29-1 to TRBJ2-3; D is possibly TRBD1 (6 bases). The CDR3 is 16 amino acids. The germline V gene has CDR1 SQVTM and CDR2 ANQGSEA. V lost 1 base to trimming and J lost 0 bases, with 14 bases between them. The CDR3 spells CSVEGGQRISTDTQYF. CDR3 nucleotide sequence: TGCAGCGTTGAAGGTGGACAGCGAATTAGCACAGATACGCAGTATTTT.

In this sample, this clone turned up many times. The chain uses TRBV13 and TRBJ2-7; D possibly corresponds to TRBD1 (5 bases). The CDR3 covers 14 residues. Germline V gene lookup returns CDR1 PRHDT and CDR2 FYEKMQ (reference sequence). Trimming took 6 bases from V and 0 from J, leaving 12 bases between them. The DNA for the CDR3 is TGTGCCAGCAGAAAGTGGGGCTACTCCTACGAGCAGTACTTC. It yields the protein CASRKWGYSYEQYF.

This clone showed up many times. Written as DNA, the CDR3 is TGTGCCAGCAGTGGGACAGGAAAACATCAGCCCCAGCATTTT. This codes for CASSGTGKHQPQHF. The genes are TRBV2 and TRBJ1-5; the match to TRBD1 covers 7 bases. Per germline, CDR1 SNHLY and CDR2 FYNNEI. This CDR3 is 14 amino acids long. V shed 4 bases, J shed 5 bases, and the junction held 5 bases outside the gene matches.

This clone was seen repeatedly, ten times or more. The chain links TRBV18 to TRBJ1-4; 8 positions agree with TRBD1. The CDR3 has 15 amino acids. J gave up 3 bases and V 5 bases, and 5 bases lay outside the gene matches. Germline V gives CDR1 KGHSH, CDR2 LQKENI. The CDR3 loop is CASSERQGPNEKLFF. The CDR3 DNA follows: TGTGCCAGCTCAGAGCGACAGGGGCCTAATGAAAAACTGTTTTTT.

This clone was picked up many times. The chain is built from TRBV18 and TRBJ2-1; D unresolved. CDR1 and CDR2 (germline): KGHSH, LQKENI. The CDR3 runs to 13 residues. The V end lost 2 bases, the J end lost 5 bases, and 7 bases lay between the germline ends. The CDR3 DNA is TGTGCCAGCTCACCAAGCATACACAATGAGCAGTTCTTC. Translation gives CASSPSIHNEQFF.

Many counts were recorded for this clone. The chain couples TRBV29-1 to TRBJ1-2; maybe TRBD1 (5 bases). The germline CDR1 and CDR2 sequences are SQVTM and ANQGSEA. With 2 bases removed from V and 3 bases from J, the gap between germline ends came to 10 bases. This CDR3 is built from 13 residues. The CDR3: CSVELQGHYGYTF. The CDR3 DNA reads as TGCAGCGTTGAATTGCAGGGTCACTATGGCTACACCTTC.

This clone has a count of ten or more. The rearrangement joins TRBV9 to TRBJ2-1; TRBD1 might be the D (6 bases). V lost 4 bases, J lost 2 bases, and 16 bases lay in between. The CDR3 has 16 amino acids. Per the germline V gene, CDR1 is SGDLS and CDR2 is YYNGEE. The CDR3 region has the DNA TGTGCCAGCAGCCCGAGCGGACAGACTGCCTACAATGAGCAGTTCTTC. It specifies CASSPSGQTAYNEQFF.

There are many counts of this clone. The rearrangement links TRBV5-1 to TRBJ2-5; the match to TRBD2 covers 8 bases. CDR1 is SGHRS, CDR2 YFSETQ, per germline. Unmatched junction bases numbered 2, after V lost 3 bases and J lost 4 bases. The CDR3 has 13 residues. CDR3 DNA: TGCGCCAGCAGCTCCGGGACTAGAGAGACCCAGTACTTC. Translating gives CASSSGTRETQYF.

This clone appeared many times. V gene TRBV19 combines with J gene TRBJ2-5, with 9 bases aligning to TRBD2. Trimming at V came to 6 bases and at J to 4 bases, leaving 12 bases not matched to a gene. The CDR3 runs 16 residues. Germline lookup yields CDR1 LNHDA and CDR2 SQIVND (reference sequence). The CDR3 DNA reads as TGTGCCAGTAGCAACGGGGTAGCGGGAGATGGAGAGACCCAGTACTTC. Translation gives CASSNGVAGDGETQYF.